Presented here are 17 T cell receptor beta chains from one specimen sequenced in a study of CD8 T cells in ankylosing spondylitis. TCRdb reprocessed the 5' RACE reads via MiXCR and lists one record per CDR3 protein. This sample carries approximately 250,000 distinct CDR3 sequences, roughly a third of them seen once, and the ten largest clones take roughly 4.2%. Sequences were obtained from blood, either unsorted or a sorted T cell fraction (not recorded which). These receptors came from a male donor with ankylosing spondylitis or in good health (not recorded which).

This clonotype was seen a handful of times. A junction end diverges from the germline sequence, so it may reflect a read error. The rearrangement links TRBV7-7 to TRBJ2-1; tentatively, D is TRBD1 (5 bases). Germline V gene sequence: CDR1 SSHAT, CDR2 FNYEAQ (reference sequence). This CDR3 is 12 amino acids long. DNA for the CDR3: TGTGCTAGCAGCCCAGGGTCCGATGAGCAGTTCTTC. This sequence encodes CASSPGSDEQFF.

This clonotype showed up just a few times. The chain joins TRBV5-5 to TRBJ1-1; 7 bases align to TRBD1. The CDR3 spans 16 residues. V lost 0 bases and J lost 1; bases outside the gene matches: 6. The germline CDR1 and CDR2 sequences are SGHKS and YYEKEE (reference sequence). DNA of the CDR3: TGTGCCAGCAGCTTGGATCCTAGGGGGCGGAACACTGAAGCTTTCTTT. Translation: CASSLDPRGRNTEAFF.

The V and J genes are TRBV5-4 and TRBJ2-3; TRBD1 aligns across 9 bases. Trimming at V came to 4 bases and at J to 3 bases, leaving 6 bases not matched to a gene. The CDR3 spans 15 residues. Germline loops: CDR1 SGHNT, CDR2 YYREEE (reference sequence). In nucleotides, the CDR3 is TGTGCCAGCAGCCCGCGGGACAGGGAAACAGATACGCAGTATTTT. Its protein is CASSPRDRETDTQYF.

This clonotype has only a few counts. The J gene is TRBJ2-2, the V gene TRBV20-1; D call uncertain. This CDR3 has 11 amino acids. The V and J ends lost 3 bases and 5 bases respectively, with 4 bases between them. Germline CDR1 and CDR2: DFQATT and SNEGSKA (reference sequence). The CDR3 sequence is CSASSTGELFF. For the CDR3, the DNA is TGCAGTGCTAGCTCAACCGGGGAGCTGTTTTTT.

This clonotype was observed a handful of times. The CDR3 is CASSQTGGGSYEQYF. As DNA, the CDR3 is TGTGCCAGCAGCCAGACAGGAGGTGGATCCTACGAGCAGTACTTC. The J gene is TRBJ2-7, the V gene TRBV4-2; TRBD1 is a possible D gene (6 bases). Between the trimmed V and J ends, which lost 3 bases and 1 base, there was a span of 13 bases. There are 15 residues in the CDR3. Per the germline V gene, CDR1 is LGHNA and CDR2 is YNFKEQ.

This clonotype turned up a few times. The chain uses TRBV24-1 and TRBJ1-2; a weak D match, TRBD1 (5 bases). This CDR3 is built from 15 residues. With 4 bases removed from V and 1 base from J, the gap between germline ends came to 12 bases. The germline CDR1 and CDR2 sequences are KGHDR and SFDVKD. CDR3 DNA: TGTGCCACCAGTGACCCGACAGATTATAACTATGGCTACACCTTC. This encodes CATSDPTDYNYGYTF.

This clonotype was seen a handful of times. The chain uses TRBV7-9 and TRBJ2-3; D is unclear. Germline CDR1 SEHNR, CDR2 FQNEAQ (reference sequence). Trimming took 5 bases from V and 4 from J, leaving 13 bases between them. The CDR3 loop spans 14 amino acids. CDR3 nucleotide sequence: TGTGCCAGCAGCGCTAGTTCCCAGCCAGATACGCAGTATTTT. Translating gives CASSASSQPDTQYF.

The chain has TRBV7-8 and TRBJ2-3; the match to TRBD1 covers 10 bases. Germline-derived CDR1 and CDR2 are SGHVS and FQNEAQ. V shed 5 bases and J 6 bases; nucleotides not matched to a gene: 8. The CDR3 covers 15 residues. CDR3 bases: TGTGCCAGCAGCCCGGGACAGGGGAACTACGATACGCAGTATTTT. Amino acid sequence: CASSPGQGNYDTQYF.

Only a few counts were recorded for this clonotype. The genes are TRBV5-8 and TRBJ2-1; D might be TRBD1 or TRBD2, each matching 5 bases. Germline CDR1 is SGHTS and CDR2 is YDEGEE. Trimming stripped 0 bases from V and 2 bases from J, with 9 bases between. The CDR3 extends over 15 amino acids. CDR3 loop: CASSLEGDPYNEQFF. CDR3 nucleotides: TGTGCCAGCAGCTTGGAAGGGGACCCCTACAATGAGCAGTTCTTC. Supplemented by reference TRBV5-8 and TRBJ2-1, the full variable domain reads EAGVTQSPTHLIKTRGQQATLRCSPISGHTSVYWYQQALGLGLQFLLWYDEGEERNRGNFPPRFSGRQFPNYSSELNVNALELEDSALYLCASSLEGDPYNEQFFGPGTRLTVL.

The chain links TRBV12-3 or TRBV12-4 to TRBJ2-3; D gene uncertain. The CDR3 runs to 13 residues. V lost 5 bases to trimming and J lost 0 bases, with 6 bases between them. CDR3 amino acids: CASSLISTDTQYF. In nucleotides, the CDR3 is TGTGCCAGCAGTCTAATAAGCACAGATACGCAGTATTTT.

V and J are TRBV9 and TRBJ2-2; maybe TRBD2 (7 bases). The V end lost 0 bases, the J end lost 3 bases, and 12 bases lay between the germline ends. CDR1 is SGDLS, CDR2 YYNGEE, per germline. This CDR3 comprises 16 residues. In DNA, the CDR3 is TGTGCCAGCAGCGTAGGGCGGGGGCCGCACACCGGGGAGCTGTTTTTT. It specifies CASSVGRGPHTGELFF. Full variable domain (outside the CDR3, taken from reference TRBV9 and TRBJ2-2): DSGVTQTPKHLITATGQRVTLRCSPRSGDLSVYWYQQSLDQGLQFLIQYYNGEERAKGNILERFSAQQFPDLHSELNLSSLELGDSALYFCASSVGRGPHTGELFFGEGSRLTVL.

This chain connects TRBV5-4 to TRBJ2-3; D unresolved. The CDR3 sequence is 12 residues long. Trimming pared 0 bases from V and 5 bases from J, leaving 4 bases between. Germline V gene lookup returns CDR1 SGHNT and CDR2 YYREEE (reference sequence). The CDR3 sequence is CASSLGKDTQYF. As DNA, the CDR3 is TGTGCCAGCAGCTTGGGTAAAGATACGCAGTATTTT. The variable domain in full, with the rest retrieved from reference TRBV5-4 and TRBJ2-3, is ETGVTQSPTHLIKTRGQQVTLRCSSQSGHNTVSWYQQALGQGPQFIFQYYREEENGRGNFPPRFSGLQFPNYSSELNVNALELDDSALYLCASSLGKDTQYFGPGTRLTVL.

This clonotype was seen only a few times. CDR3 region: CASSWTPRDGELFF. In nucleotides, the CDR3 is TGTGCTAGCTCTTGGACCCCTAGGGACGGGGAGCTGTTTTTT. The chain is built from TRBV7-7 and TRBJ2-2; D remains unclear. Germline V lookup: CDR1 SSHAT, CDR2 FNYEAQ (reference sequence). CDR3 length equals 14 residues.

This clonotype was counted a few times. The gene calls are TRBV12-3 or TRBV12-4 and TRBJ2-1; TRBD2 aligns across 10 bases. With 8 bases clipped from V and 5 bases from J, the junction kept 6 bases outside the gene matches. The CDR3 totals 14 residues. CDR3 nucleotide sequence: TGTGCCAGCCGATGGACTAGCGGAAACAATGAGCAGTTCTTC. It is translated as CASRWTSGNNEQFF.

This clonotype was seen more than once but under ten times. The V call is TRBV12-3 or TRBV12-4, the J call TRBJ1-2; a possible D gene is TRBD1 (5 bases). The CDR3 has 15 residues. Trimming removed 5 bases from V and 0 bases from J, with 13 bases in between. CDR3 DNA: TGTGCCAGCAGTAACCGGGGGAGCACTAACTATGGCTACACCTTC. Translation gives CASSNRGSTNYGYTF.

The CDR3 sequence is CSVGQDLLYEQYF. The CDR3 nucleotides are TGCAGCGTTGGACAGGACCTTTTATACGAGCAGTACTTC. The rearrangement joins TRBV29-1 to TRBJ2-7; possibly TRBD1 for D (6 bases). The V end lost 4 bases, the J end lost 4 bases, and 14 bases lay between the germline ends. The CDR3 runs 13 residues. Germline V gene sequence: CDR1 SQVTM, CDR2 ANQGSEA.

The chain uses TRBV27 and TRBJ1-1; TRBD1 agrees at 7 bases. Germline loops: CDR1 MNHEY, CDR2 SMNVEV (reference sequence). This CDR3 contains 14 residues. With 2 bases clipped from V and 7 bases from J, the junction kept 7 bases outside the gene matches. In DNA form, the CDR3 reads TGTGCCAGCAGTTTAGGCCCAGGGGGGGTTGAAGCTTTCTTT. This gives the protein CASSLGPGGVEAFF.